This TCR beta chain was documented in a study of T cell clones after liver transplantation. Study in general: Without induction therapy, subjects received standard immunosuppression until 12-24 months post-transplant. At least one year of complete immunosuppression withdrawal without enzymes over twice normal defined tolerance.

V was clipped by 6 bases and J by 7 bases, with 13 bases between them. The CDR3 is 12 amino acids. CDR1 and CDR2 from the germline V gene are MNHNS and SASEGT. Study results and limitations: Compared with third party-reactive sequences, donor-reactive ones declined more, independent of withdrawal success. Small, mixed patient groups and varying post-transplant times limit these conclusions.

Of note for this clone: No antigen is known for it.

Libraries were prepared by immunoSEQ multiplex PCR; TCRdb keeps only in-frame clonotypes and omits some of them. This table has 55,000 or so clones, 71% appearing once. The receptor comes from a human donor who received a liver transplant. The sample here was CD4+ T cells from blood, taken before liver transplant. This sequence joins TRBV6-1 and TRBJ2-7, with D perhaps TRBD2 (5 bases). The CDR3 DNA reads as TGTGCCAGCAGCCCGACGGGGATGGAGCAGTACTTC. It yields the protein CASSPTGMEQYF.